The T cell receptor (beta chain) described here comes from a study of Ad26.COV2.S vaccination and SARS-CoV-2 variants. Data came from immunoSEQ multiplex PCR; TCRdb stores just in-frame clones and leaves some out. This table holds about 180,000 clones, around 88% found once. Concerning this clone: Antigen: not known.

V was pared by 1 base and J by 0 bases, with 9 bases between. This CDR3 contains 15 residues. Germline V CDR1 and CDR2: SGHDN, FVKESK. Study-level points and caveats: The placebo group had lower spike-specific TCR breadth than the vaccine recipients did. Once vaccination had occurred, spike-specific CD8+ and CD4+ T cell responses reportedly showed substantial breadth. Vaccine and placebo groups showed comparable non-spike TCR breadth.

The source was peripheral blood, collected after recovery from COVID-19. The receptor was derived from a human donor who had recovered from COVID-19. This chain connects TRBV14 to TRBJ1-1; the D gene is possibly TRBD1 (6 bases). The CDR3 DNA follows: TGTGCCAGCAGCCAAGGAGCAGGGGTGAACACTGAAGCTTTCTTT. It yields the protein CASSQGAGVNTEAFF.